The 5 T cell receptor beta chains below all came from one sample that was sequenced in a study of glioma-infiltrating T cells after dendritic cell vaccination. Sequencing was performed with immunoSEQ multiplex PCR; in TCRdb, only in-frame clones are kept and a portion is missing. The repertoire holds about 95,000 clones, with more than 75% as singletons. This specimen consisted of blood, obtained before dendritic cell vaccination. The receptors shown here come from a human donor with glioblastoma.

The chain recombines TRBV5-1 with TRBJ2-5, with 9 bases aligning to TRBD1. In germline, CDR1 is SGHRS, CDR2 YFSETQ. The CDR3 has 15 amino acids. J was trimmed by 3 bases and V by 3 bases; bases with no gene match: 6. CDR3 in amino acids: CASSSQDRGEETQYF. CDR3 bases: TGCGCCAGCAGCTCCCAGGACAGGGGCGAAGAGACCCAGTACTTC.

The chain employs TRBV10-3 and TRBJ2-2, with 10 bases matching TRBD2. The CDR3 totals 16 residues. Germline CDR1 and CDR2: ENHRY and SYGVKD. Trimming removed 6 bases from V and 6 bases from J; junction bases left unmatched: 10. This CDR3 is CAISDQTSGRSGELFF. CDR3 sequence (DNA): TGTGCCATCAGCGACCAGACTAGCGGGCGGTCCGGGGAGCTGTTTTTT.

The genes are TRBV27 and TRBJ2-7; possibly TRBD1 for D (5 bases). V lost 4 bases and J 3 bases, leaving 10 bases between the germline ends. Looked up from germline, CDR1 is MNHEY and CDR2 is SMNVEV (reference sequence). This CDR3 is built from 13 residues. The CDR3 here is CASSSGQIYEQYF. The CDR3 nucleotides are TGTGCCAGCAGTTCAGGGCAGATCTACGAGCAGTACTTC.

This chain connects TRBV5-3 to TRBJ1-3; maybe TRBD1 (6 bases). TRBV5-3 belongs to the ORF category, with a function that is uncertain. With 3 bases removed from V and 4 bases from J, the gap between germline ends came to 20 bases. The CDR3 spans 17 residues. The CDR3 here is CARSSNPGVELGNTIYF. DNA of the CDR3: TGTGCCAGAAGCTCGAACCCAGGGGTCGAACTAGGAAACACCATATATTTT.

The chain employs TRBV7-9 and TRBJ2-1; 9 bases fit TRBD2. This CDR3 spans 16 amino acids. The V gene end was trimmed by 6 bases and the J gene end by 9 bases; junction bases not matched to a gene: 15. Germline CDR1 SEHNR, CDR2 FQNEAQ (reference sequence). Here the CDR3 reads CASSLGREGFEGEQFF. The CDR3 nucleotides are TGTGCCAGCAGTCTGGGGCGGGAGGGGTTTGAAGGTGAGCAGTTCTTC.